A selection of T cell receptor beta chains follows, all from one sample in a study of a mutant IDH1 vaccine in newly diagnosed glioma. Sequenced by immunoSEQ multiplex PCR; TCRdb stores in-frame clones only, minus some. The data contain 34,000 or so clones, 78% of them seen just once; the ten biggest clones take up about 11%. No antigen has been identified for these receptors. Sample: PBMCs, taken from a glioma patient whose treatment included an IDH1 peptide vaccine. The receptor set was obtained from a woman between 40 and 50 years old with glioma. The CDR3 runs from the conserved cysteine through the conserved F or W. The order of the fields is clone size, D gene, J gene, V gene, CDR3 DNA, CDR3 protein. A D gene is named only where the DNA matches it firmly. Expanded clones get a size class; other rows say once, few or many, or leave the size out.

>once|TRBD1|TRBJ2-6|TRBV13
TGTGCCAGCAGCTTCGGGACAGCTGGGGCCAACGTCCTGACTTTC
CASSFGTAGANVLTF
>.|.|TRBJ1-4|TRBV6-1
TGTGCCAGCGCCAACAGGGAGGGGAATGAAAAACTGTTTTTT
CASANREGNEKLFF
>few|.|TRBJ1-3|TRBV19
TGTGCCAGTAGTACGCAGGGAAACACCATATATTTT
CASSTQGNTIYF
>.|.|TRBJ1-6|TRBV25-1
TGTGCCAGCAGAAGTGGGAGGAGCTCCTATAATTCACCCCTCCACTTT
CASRSGRSSYNSPLHF
>.|.|TRBJ1-4|TRBV6-1
TGTGCCAGCAGTGAAGGGGAGGTAACTAATGAAAAACTGTTTTTT
CASSEGEVTNEKLFF
>once|TRBD1|TRBJ2-7|TRBV25-1
TGTGCCGCCCAGAGGGGACAGGGTTACGAGCAGTACTTC
CAAQRGQGYEQYF
>.|.|TRBJ2-7|TRBV18
TGTGCCAGCTCACCGCAATCTCAGGTCGAGCAGTACTTC
CASSPQSQVEQYF
>once|TRBD1|TRBJ1-6|TRBV5-6
TGTGCCAGCAGCTTTAGGACCGGGACAGAGCTTTATAATTCACCCCTCCACTTT
CASSFRTGTELYNSPLHF
>.|TRBD1|TRBJ1-4|TRBV15
TGTGCCACCAGCCAGGGACAGGGGGGGGAAAAACTGTTTTTT
CATSQGQGGEKLFF
>once|.|TRBJ2-7|TRBV19
TGTGCCAGTAGTAGGGACCTCTACGAGCAGTACTTC
CASSRDLYEQYF
>.|.|TRBJ2-2|TRBV5-1
TGCGCCAGCAGCTTCAGCCCTTCCGGGTCCGGGGAGCTGTTTTTT
CASSFSPSGSGELFF
>.|.|TRBJ2-6|TRBV5-4
TGTGCCAGCAGCTTAGGTTTCAGCTCAGTCTCTGGGGCCAACGTCCTGACTTTC
CASSLGFSSVSGANVLTF
>.|.|TRBJ2-2|TRBV6-5
TGTGCCAGCAGTTACGACTTAACCGGGGAGCTGTTTTTT
CASSYDLTGELFF
>few|.|TRBJ2-6|TRBV25-1
TGTGCCAGCAGTGTGGCTGGGGCCAACGTCCTGACTTTC
CASSVAGANVLTF
>.|.|TRBJ2-7|TRBV7-2
TGTGCCAGCAGCTTAGACATCGGATCTAGCGTTACCTACGAGCAGTACTTC
CASSLDIGSSVTYEQYF
>.|.|TRBJ2-1|TRBV6-1
TGTGCCAGCAGTGAGCTTCGCGGCGGATACAATGAGCAGTTCTTC
CASSELRGGYNEQFF
>.|.|TRBJ2-3|TRBV19
TGTGCTAGTTCGACAGACACAGATACGCAGTATTTT
CASSTDTDTQYF
>.|TRBD1|TRBJ2-7|TRBV6-5
TGTGCCAGCAGTTATGGAGGACAGGGGAAATACGAGCAGTACTTC
CASSYGGQGKYEQYF
>once|.|TRBJ2-1|TRBV19
TGTGCCACCCATCCAATAGCCGGTGGCTACAATGAGCAGTTCTTC
CATHPIAGGYNEQFF
>.|TRBD1|TRBJ1-4|TRBV6-5
TGTGCCAGCAGCCAGACAGGGGAAAAACTGTTTTTT
CASSQTGEKLFF
>.|.|TRBJ1-5|TRBV2
TGTGCCAGCAGGGCTAACACAGGGTTCGGACCGATAGCCAATCAGCCCCAGCATTTT
CASRANTGFGPIANQPQHF
>.|.|TRBJ1-3|TRBV30
TGTGCCTGGGAAGGACTTTGGGATAGCTCTGGAAACACCATATATTTT
CAWEGLWDSSGNTIYF
>.|.|TRBJ1-3|TRBV2
TGTGCCAGTCGTGGAAACACCATATATTTT
CASRGNTIYF
>.|.|TRBJ1-2|TRBV29-1
TGCAGCGTTGAAACAGGGTTCCCCATATATGGTGGCTACACCTTC
CSVETGFPIYGGYTF
>.|.|TRBJ2-7|TRBV7-9
TGTGCCAGCAGCAGTCAGAACTCCTACGAGCAGTACTTC
CASSSQNSYEQYF
>.|TRBD2|TRBJ2-6|TRBV9
TGTGCCAGCAGCGTAAAAGCGGGGGGGCGTGAGGCCAACGTCCTGACTTTC
CASSVKAGGREANVLTF